This T cell receptor (beta chain) is from a study of blood T cell repertoires in COVID-19. As for the study in general: Researchers got acute and convalescent COVID-19 samples from the United States, Italy and Spain. PBMCs, B-cell-depleted T cells, or T cells provided the cDNA or gDNA that made up the material.

It was during active infection that Seattle patients were enrolled and then longitudinally followed. Per the original data handling: Amplifying reference gene primers gave estimates of nucleated cell counts. Assay: immunoSEQ multiplex PCR; the TCRdb copy retains only in-frame clones and omits some. That table is the source of V, J and clone size, and D and trimming were worked out from the DNA. The sample yields about 150,000 clones, 75% to 85% seen once. The sequencing input was peripheral blood. The TCR comes from a woman aged 65 to 85 with COVID-19, enrolled during active disease.

CDR3 sequence (DNA): TGCAGCGTTACCGGGGGCGGGGGCTCTGGAAACACCATATATTTT. Translation: CSVTGGGGSGNTIYF. This rearrangement joins TRBV29-1 to TRBJ1-3, with a possible D match to TRBD1 (6 bases). V dropped 5 bases and J dropped 0 bases, with 14 bases sitting between them. The germline CDR1 and CDR2 sequences are SQVTM and ANQGSEA. The CDR3 runs 15 residues.